Listed below are T cell receptor beta chains from one sample, sequenced in a study of CD8 T cells in ankylosing spondylitis. TCRdb used MiXCR to reprocess the 5' RACE reads, holding one entry per CDR3 protein. The sample has 750,000 to 850,000 distinct CDR3 sequences; approximately 12% are singletons. Sample: blood, either unsorted or a sorted T cell fraction (not recorded which). These TCRs come from a male donor with ankylosing spondylitis. CDR3s leave out the opening cysteine and the closing phenylalanine or tryptophan. Fields, in order: V gene, clone size, J gene, CDR3 protein. Clone size is given for some rows only: seen once, a few or many times, or a class if the clone is expanded.

v_call: TRBV7-2; clone_size: many; j_call: TRBJ1-1; cdr3_aa: ASSRIRNTEAF
v_call: TRBV20-1; clone_size: many; j_call: TRBJ2-5; cdr3_aa: SARVGGWSETQY
v_call: TRBV18; clone_size: few; j_call: TRBJ1-1; cdr3_aa: ASSPTGDAYSEAF
v_call: TRBV7-2; clone_size: few; j_call: TRBJ2-3; cdr3_aa: ASSLYPRVDTQY
v_call: TRBV6-2/TRBV6-3; clone_size: -; j_call: TRBJ2-6; cdr3_aa: ASSYGAGGSGANVLT
v_call: TRBV7-9; clone_size: -; j_call: TRBJ2-5; cdr3_aa: ASSLVGGPGTQY
v_call: TRBV4-3; clone_size: -; j_call: TRBJ1-4; cdr3_aa: ASSQDPREATNEKLF
v_call: TRBV29-1; clone_size: -; j_call: TRBJ2-3; cdr3_aa: SVLQGHGTDTQY
v_call: TRBV20-1; clone_size: few; j_call: TRBJ1-5; cdr3_aa: SASTGLGNQPQH
v_call: TRBV11-2; clone_size: few; j_call: TRBJ2-1; cdr3_aa: ASSFGLAGGGSEQF
v_call: TRBV6-2/TRBV6-3; clone_size: -; j_call: TRBJ2-7; cdr3_aa: ASTRDSLREQY
v_call: TRBV4-3; clone_size: many; j_call: TRBJ1-4; cdr3_aa: ASSQDPRESTNEKLF
v_call: TRBV11-1; clone_size: -; j_call: TRBJ2-4; cdr3_aa: ASGYRGQTVSAKNIQY
v_call: TRBV20-1; clone_size: -; j_call: TRBJ2-2; cdr3_aa: SAPNLGPANTGELF
v_call: TRBV20-1; clone_size: few; j_call: TRBJ2-5; cdr3_aa: SARGLAEAQETQY
v_call: TRBV4-2; clone_size: -; j_call: TRBJ1-1; cdr3_aa: ASSSLRDSRGAF
v_call: TRBV5-1; clone_size: few; j_call: TRBJ2-6; cdr3_aa: ASSTISLAGANVLT
v_call: TRBV12-3/TRBV12-4; clone_size: few; j_call: TRBJ1-4; cdr3_aa: ASSSDRWREKLF
v_call: TRBV20-1; clone_size: -; j_call: TRBJ2-1; cdr3_aa: SAAGGSPLGNEQF
v_call: TRBV20-1; clone_size: many; j_call: TRBJ2-7; cdr3_aa: SAGGTVASYEQY
v_call: TRBV15; clone_size: -; j_call: TRBJ2-7; cdr3_aa: ATSRARLAGVEQY
v_call: TRBV11-1; clone_size: few; j_call: TRBJ1-6; cdr3_aa: ASSSLGGRGSPLH
v_call: TRBV9; clone_size: few; j_call: TRBJ2-7; cdr3_aa: ASRSDRGLSEQY
v_call: TRBV7-9; clone_size: -; j_call: TRBJ2-5; cdr3_aa: ASSLAWDRSRETQY
v_call: TRBV9; clone_size: many; j_call: TRBJ2-3; cdr3_aa: ASSERRDTQY
v_call: TRBV5-1; clone_size: few; j_call: TRBJ2-2; cdr3_aa: ASSLSGYTGELF
v_call: TRBV5-6; clone_size: many; j_call: TRBJ2-1; cdr3_aa: ASSFLGASYNEQF
v_call: TRBV4-2; clone_size: -; j_call: TRBJ1-4; cdr3_aa: ASSQDRMQLGGKLF
v_call: TRBV6-1; clone_size: few; j_call: TRBJ1-4; cdr3_aa: ASIRGGLDEKLF
v_call: TRBV5-1; clone_size: many; j_call: TRBJ2-1; cdr3_aa: ASSWDRSSYNEQF
v_call: TRBV3-1; clone_size: -; j_call: TRBJ1-6; cdr3_aa: ASSQGGAADSPLH
v_call: TRBV5-1; clone_size: few; j_call: TRBJ1-4; cdr3_aa: ASSARSTNEKLF
v_call: TRBV25-1; clone_size: few; j_call: TRBJ2-7; cdr3_aa: ASSERGTGGYEQY
v_call: TRBV29-1; clone_size: many; j_call: TRBJ1-2; cdr3_aa: SSLEGYT
v_call: TRBV20-1; clone_size: few; j_call: TRBJ2-3; cdr3_aa: SASPLAGRDTQY
v_call: TRBV12-3/TRBV12-4; clone_size: -; j_call: TRBJ2-2; cdr3_aa: ASSAPSTGELF
v_call: TRBV20-1; clone_size: many; j_call: TRBJ1-1; cdr3_aa: SAPNRVRNTEAF
v_call: TRBV5-1; clone_size: few; j_call: TRBJ2-7; cdr3_aa: ASSFTLAGSYEQY
v_call: TRBV5-1; clone_size: few; j_call: TRBJ2-5; cdr3_aa: ASKPTGTQETQY
v_call: TRBV12-3/TRBV12-4; clone_size: many; j_call: TRBJ2-2; cdr3_aa: ASSFLQTGELF
v_call: TRBV3-1; clone_size: -; j_call: TRBJ2-7; cdr3_aa: ASSQGPGEQY
v_call: TRBV5-1; clone_size: -; j_call: TRBJ2-4; cdr3_aa: ASSLVLGTLGAKNIQY
v_call: TRBV9; clone_size: -; j_call: TRBJ1-6; cdr3_aa: ASSPATGASPLH
v_call: TRBV5-1; clone_size: -; j_call: TRBJ1-6; cdr3_aa: ASRRQESSYNSPLH
v_call: TRBV24-1; clone_size: few; j_call: TRBJ2-1; cdr3_aa: ATSDQGRGDRGNEQF
v_call: TRBV4-2; clone_size: few; j_call: TRBJ2-7; cdr3_aa: ASSLFGGSYEQY
v_call: TRBV20-1; clone_size: -; j_call: TRBJ2-4; cdr3_aa: SAIQNIQY
v_call: TRBV10-3; clone_size: -; j_call: TRBJ1-1; cdr3_aa: AISGEGSNTEAF
v_call: TRBV7-2; clone_size: few; j_call: TRBJ2-3; cdr3_aa: ASIPAGGSTDTQY
v_call: TRBV20-1; clone_size: many; j_call: TRBJ2-1; cdr3_aa: SARKTGVHEQF
v_call: TRBV7-9; clone_size: -; j_call: TRBJ2-7; cdr3_aa: ASSLAHPKIHEQY
v_call: TRBV10-3; clone_size: -; j_call: TRBJ2-7; cdr3_aa: AMAPGANSAYEQY
v_call: TRBV20-1; clone_size: -; j_call: TRBJ1-1; cdr3_aa: SATPIGGLNTEAF
v_call: TRBV20-1; clone_size: few; j_call: TRBJ2-3; cdr3_aa: SARDRGAEQY
v_call: TRBV29-1; clone_size: many; j_call: TRBJ1-1; cdr3_aa: SVRAPPANTEAF
v_call: TRBV7-2; clone_size: few; j_call: TRBJ2-3; cdr3_aa: ASSLVGAGGGPDTQY
v_call: TRBV12-3/TRBV12-4; clone_size: few; j_call: TRBJ1-2; cdr3_aa: ASSFSRDTFVKGYT
v_call: TRBV28; clone_size: -; j_call: TRBJ2-1; cdr3_aa: ASSLGGGINNEQF
v_call: TRBV29-1; clone_size: many; j_call: TRBJ2-3; cdr3_aa: SVEGAGHADTQY
v_call: TRBV3-1; clone_size: -; j_call: TRBJ2-3; cdr3_aa: ASSQRTSGSLGDTQY